One sample yielded the 7 T cell receptor beta chains listed below, sequenced in a study of T cells in tuberculosis. Clones were read by immunoSEQ multiplex PCR, and TCRdb kept only the in-frame ones, dropping some. Here the sample spans 25,000 to 35,000 clones, around 90% being singletons. Sample: PBMCs. The receptors derive from a donor aged 10 to 29 with latent tuberculosis or without tuberculosis infection. Some clones in this sample may be carry-over from other donors' samples.

V usage is TRBV5-6 and J usage is TRBJ1-2; weak D call: TRBD1 (6 bases). The ends were cut back, 1 base at V and 5 bases at J, with 12 bases in the middle. The CDR3 is 14 amino acids. In germline, CDR1 is SGHDT, CDR2 YYEEEE. The CDR3 region is CASSLSRGKYGYTF. The CDR3 DNA reads TGTGCCAGCAGCTTGTCCAGGGGAAAATATGGCTACACCTTC.

The table lists this clone with a count of one. The chain uses TRBV6-5 and TRBJ2-7; 9 bases fit TRBD2. With V trimmed by 0 bases and J by 3 bases, 6 bases remained unmatched. Germline V gene sequence: CDR1 MNHEY, CDR2 SVGAGI. The CDR3 sequence is 16 residues long. Here the CDR3 reads CASSYSRLAGYYEQYF. The CDR3 DNA sequence: TGTGCCAGCAGTTACTCCCGCCTAGCGGGGTACTACGAGCAGTACTTC.

The gene calls are TRBV10-2 and TRBJ2-3; 11 nucleotides align to TRBD2. Germline V gene data show CDR1 as WSHSY and CDR2 as SAAADI. The length of the CDR3 is 16 residues. Trimming took 10 bases from V and 4 from J; bases not matched to a gene: 13. As DNA, the CDR3 is TGCGCCACCATGGAAACTTTACTAGCGGGAGCAGATACGCAGTATTTT. Translation gives CATMETLLAGADTQYF.

J is TRBJ2-1 and V is TRBV7-2, with D maybe TRBD2 (5 bases). Trimming shortened V by 4 bases and J by 2 bases, and 18 bases separated the two germline ends. The germline V gene has CDR1 SGHTA and CDR2 FQGNSA. CDR3 length equals 17 residues. CDR3 DNA sequence: TGTGCCAGCAGCTCACAAGCGGCTCCCGGCACCTACAATGAGCAGTTCTTC. Translated, it gives CASSSQAAPGTYNEQFF.

This chain joins TRBV28 and TRBJ1-4; 10 bases are shared with TRBD1. The germline V gene has CDR1 MDHEN and CDR2 SYDVKM. This CDR3 has 14 amino acids. The V and J ends lost 7 bases and 8 bases, in that order; junction bases with no gene match: 7. The CDR3 loop is CASNPGQGTEKLFF. CDR3 DNA sequence: TGTGCCAGCAATCCGGGACAGGGGACGGAAAAACTGTTTTTT.

The V gene is TRBV19, the J gene TRBJ2-1; TRBD2 agrees at 12 bases. V was pared by 7 bases and J by 9 bases, with 16 bases of the junction left unmatched. This CDR3 spans 17 amino acids. CDR1 and CDR2 from the germline V gene are LNHDA and SQIVND (reference sequence). CDR3 sequence: CASTPLPSASGRAEQFF. CDR3 nucleotide sequence: TGTGCCAGTACCCCCCTCCCAAGCGCTAGCGGGAGGGCTGAGCAGTTCTTC.

This rearrangement joins TRBV6-5 to TRBJ1-2; 8 bases align to TRBD1. The CDR3 has 13 residues. V trimming: 6 bases; J trimming: 6 bases; junction bases outside the gene matches: 6. Per the germline V gene, CDR1 is MNHEY and CDR2 is SVGAGI. DNA of the CDR3: TGTGCCAGCAGGGGCGACAGGGGCCATGGCTACACCTTC. This gives the protein CASRGDRGHGYTF.